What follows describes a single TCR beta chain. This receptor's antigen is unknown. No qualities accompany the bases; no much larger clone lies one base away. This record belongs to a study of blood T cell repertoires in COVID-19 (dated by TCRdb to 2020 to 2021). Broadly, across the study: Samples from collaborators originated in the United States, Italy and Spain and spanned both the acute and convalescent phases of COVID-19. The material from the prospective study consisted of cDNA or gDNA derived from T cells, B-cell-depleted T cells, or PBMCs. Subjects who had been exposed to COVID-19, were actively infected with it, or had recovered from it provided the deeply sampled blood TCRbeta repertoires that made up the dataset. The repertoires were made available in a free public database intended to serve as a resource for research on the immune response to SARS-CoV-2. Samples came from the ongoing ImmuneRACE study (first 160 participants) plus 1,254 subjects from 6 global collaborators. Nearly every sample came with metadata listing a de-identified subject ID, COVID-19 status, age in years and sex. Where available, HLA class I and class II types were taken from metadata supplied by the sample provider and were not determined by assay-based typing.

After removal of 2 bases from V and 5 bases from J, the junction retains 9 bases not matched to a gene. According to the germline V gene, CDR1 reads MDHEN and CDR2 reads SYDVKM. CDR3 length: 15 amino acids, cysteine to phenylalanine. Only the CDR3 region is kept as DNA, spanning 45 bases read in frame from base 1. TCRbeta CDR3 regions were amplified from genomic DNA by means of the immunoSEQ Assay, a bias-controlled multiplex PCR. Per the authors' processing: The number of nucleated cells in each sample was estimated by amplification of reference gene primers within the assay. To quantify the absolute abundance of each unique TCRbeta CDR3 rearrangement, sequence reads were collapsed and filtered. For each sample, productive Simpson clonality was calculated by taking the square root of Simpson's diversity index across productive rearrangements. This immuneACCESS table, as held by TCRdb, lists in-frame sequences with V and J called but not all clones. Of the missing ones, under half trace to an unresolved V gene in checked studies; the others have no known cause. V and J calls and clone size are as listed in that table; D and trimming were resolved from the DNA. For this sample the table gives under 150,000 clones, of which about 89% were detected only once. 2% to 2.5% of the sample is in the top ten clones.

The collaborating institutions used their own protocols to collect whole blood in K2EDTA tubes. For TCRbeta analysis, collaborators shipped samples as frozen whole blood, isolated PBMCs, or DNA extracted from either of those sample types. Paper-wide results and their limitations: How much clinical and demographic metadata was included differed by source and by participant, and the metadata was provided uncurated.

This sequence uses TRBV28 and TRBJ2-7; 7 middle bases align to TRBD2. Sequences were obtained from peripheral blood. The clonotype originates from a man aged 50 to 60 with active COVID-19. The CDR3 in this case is CASSLGGGRGDEQYF. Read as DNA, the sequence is TGTGCCAGCAGTTTAGGGGGAGGGCGCGGGGACGAGCAGTACTTC.